This T cell receptor beta chain came from a study of shared clonotypes between healthy human individuals. Study-level background: The study used three CD4 naive, three CD4 memory, two CD8 naive and one CD8 memory plate per donor. Whole-study findings and limits: Larger estimated richness was generally recorded for naive subsets relative to memory subsets. Sampling covered blood only; tissue repertoires likely differ. Incomplete sequencing of sorted subsets was indicated by rarefaction despite large depth.

About this clone itself: The antigen remains unidentified.

Profiled with immunoSEQ multiplex PCR; TCRdb holds only in-frame clones, not every one. The sample has about 2 million clones; less than 95% are singletons. Trimming took 3 bases from V and 2 from J, leaving 8 bases between them. Germline-derived CDR1 and CDR2 are SGHAT and FQNNGV. The CDR3 extends over 13 amino acids. It was CD45RO-negative cells, positively selected for CCR7, that made up naive CD8 cells, with terminally differentiated effector memory CD45RA+ cells excluded. The rearrangement uses TRBV11-2 and TRBJ2-7; D unresolved. Sequenced: naive CD8+ T cells sorted from blood. This receptor was taken from a man between 18 and 35 years old in good health. The CDR3 DNA reads as TGTGCCAGCAGCTTGGAACAGCCCTACGAGCAGTACTTC. It is translated as CASSLEQPYEQYF.